This T cell receptor (beta chain) was sequenced in a study of blood T cell repertoires in COVID-19. About the research overall: COVID-19 samples from acute and convalescent phases originated in the United States, Italy and Spain. T cells, B-cell-depleted T cells, or PBMCs provided the cDNA or gDNA that served as material.

This clone has only one observation. Per the study methods: Amplification with reference gene primers provided the estimates of nucleated cell counts. Here immunoSEQ multiplex PCR was the method, and the copy in TCRdb shows in-frame clones only, minus some. V and J calls and clone size are copied from that table; D and trimming were computed from the DNA. Seen here are over 130,000 clones, around 80% observed once, and the top ten hold roughly 17%. The V and J ends lost 2 bases and 5 bases respectively, with 9 bases between them. Germline V CDR1 and CDR2: LGHDT, YNNKEL (reference sequence). The CDR3 sequence is 13 residues long.

The source of this sequence is a man aged 45-60 years with acute or convalescent COVID-19. J is TRBJ1-1 and V is TRBV3-1 (or the pseudogene TRBV3-2); possible D gene TRBD1, 5 bases. Sample: peripheral blood. CDR3 loop: CASSQQGSTEAFF. CDR3 DNA sequence: TGTGCCAGCAGCCAACAGGGAAGTACTGAAGCTTTCTTT.